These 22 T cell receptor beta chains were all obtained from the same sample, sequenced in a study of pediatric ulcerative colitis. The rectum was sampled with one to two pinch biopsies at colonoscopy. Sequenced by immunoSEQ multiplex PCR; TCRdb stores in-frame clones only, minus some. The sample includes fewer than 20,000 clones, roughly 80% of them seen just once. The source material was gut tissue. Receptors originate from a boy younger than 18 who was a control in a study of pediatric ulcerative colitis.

The CDR3 loop is CASSLAGTSSYEQYF. The CDR3 DNA follows: TGCGCCAGCAGCTTGGCCGGGACTAGCTCCTACGAGCAGTACTTC. The chain recombines TRBV5-1 with TRBJ2-7, with 8 positions matching TRBD2. V gave up 0 bases and J gave up 0 bases; unmatched junction bases: 2. CDR3 length equals 15 residues. CDR1 and CDR2 from the germline V gene are SGHRS and YFSETQ.

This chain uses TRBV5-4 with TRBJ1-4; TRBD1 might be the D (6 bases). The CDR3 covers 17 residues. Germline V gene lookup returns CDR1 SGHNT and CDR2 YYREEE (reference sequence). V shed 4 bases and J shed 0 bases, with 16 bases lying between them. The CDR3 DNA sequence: TGTGCCAGCAGCATGGGGGGGGGCGGCACAACTAATGAAAAACTGTTTTTT. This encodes CASSMGGGGTTNEKLFF.

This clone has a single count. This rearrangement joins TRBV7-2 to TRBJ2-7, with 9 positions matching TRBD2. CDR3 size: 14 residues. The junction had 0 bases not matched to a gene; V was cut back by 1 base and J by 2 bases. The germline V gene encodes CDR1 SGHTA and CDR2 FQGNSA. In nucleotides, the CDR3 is TGTGCCAGCAGCTTAGGCGGGGGGGCCTACGAGCAGTACTTC. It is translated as CASSLGGGAYEQYF.

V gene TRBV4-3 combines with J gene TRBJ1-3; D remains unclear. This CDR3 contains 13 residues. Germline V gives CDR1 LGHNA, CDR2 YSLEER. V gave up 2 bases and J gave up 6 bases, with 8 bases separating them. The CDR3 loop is CASSQRLENTIYF. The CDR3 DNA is TGCGCCAGCAGCCAACGACTTGAAAACACCATATATTTT.

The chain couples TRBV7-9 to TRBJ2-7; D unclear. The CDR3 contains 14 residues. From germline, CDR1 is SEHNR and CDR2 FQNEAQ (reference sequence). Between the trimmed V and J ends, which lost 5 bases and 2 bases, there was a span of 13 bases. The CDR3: CASSQPGSPYEQYF. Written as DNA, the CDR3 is TGTGCCAGCAGCCAACCCGGCAGTCCCTACGAGCAGTACTTC. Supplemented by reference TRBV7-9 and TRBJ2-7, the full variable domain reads DTGVSQNPRHKITKRGQNVTFRCDPISEHNRLYWYRQTLGQGPEFLTYFQNEAQLEKSRLLSDRFSAERPKGSFSTLEIQRTEQGDSAMYLCASSQPGSPYEQYFGPGTRLTVT.

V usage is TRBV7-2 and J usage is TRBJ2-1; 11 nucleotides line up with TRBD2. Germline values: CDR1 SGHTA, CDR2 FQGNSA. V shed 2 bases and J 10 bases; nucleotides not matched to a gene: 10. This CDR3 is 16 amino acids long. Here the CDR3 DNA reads TGTGCCAGCAGCTTAACGGGACTAGCGGCCTCGACAGAGCAGTTCTTC. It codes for CASSLTGLAASTEQFF. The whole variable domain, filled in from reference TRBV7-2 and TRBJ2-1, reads GAGVSQSPSNKVTEKGKDVELRCDPISGHTALYWYRQSLGQGLEFLIYFQGNSAPDKSGLPSDRFSAERTGGSVSTLTIQRTQQEDSAVYLCASSLTGLAASTEQFFGPGTRLTVL.

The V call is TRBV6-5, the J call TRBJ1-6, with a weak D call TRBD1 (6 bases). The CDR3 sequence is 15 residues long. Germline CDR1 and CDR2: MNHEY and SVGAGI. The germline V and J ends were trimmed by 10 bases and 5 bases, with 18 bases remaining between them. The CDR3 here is CATRPGGVHNSPLHF. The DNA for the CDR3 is TGTGCCACCCGGCCGGGGGGCGTCCATAATTCACCCCTCCACTTT.

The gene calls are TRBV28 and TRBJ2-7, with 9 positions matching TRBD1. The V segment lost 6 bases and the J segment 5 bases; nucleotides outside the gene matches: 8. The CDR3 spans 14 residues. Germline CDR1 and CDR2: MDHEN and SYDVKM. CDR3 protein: CASRSGQGTDEQYF. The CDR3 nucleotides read TGTGCCAGCAGGTCGGGACAGGGTACCGACGAGCAGTACTTC.

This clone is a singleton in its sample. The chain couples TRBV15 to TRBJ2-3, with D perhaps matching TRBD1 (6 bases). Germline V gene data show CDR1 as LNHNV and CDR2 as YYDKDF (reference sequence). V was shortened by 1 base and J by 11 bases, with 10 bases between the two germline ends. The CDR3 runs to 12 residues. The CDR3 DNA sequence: TGTGCCACCAGCAGAGTCCGACAGGAGCAGTATTTT. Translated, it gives CATSRVRQEQYF.

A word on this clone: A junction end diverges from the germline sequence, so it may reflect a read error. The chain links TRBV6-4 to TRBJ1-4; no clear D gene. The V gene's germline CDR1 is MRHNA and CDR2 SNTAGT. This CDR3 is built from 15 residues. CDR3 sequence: CASSYSIEGGEKLFF. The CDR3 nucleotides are TGTGCCAGCAGTTACTCGATTGAAGGTGGTGAAAAACTGTTTTTT.

CDR3 region: CASSIVGGDEKLFF. The CDR3 DNA reads TGTGCCAGTAGTATCGTCGGGGGAGATGAAAAACTGTTTTTT. The genes are TRBV19 and TRBJ1-4, with TRBD1 as a possible D gene (5 bases). Looked up from germline, CDR1 is LNHDA and CDR2 is SQIVND (reference sequence). The CDR3 is 14 amino acids. The V gene lost 3 bases and the J gene lost 6 bases, with 11 bases spanning the gap.

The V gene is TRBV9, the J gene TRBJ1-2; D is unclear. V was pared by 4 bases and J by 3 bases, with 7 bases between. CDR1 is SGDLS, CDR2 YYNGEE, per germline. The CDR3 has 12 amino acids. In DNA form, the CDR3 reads TGTGCCAGCAGCTCACAGTACTATGGCTACACCTTC. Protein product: CASSSQYYGYTF.

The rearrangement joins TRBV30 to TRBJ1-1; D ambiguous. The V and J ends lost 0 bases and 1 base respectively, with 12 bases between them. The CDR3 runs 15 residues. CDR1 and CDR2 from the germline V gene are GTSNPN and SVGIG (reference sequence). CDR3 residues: CAWSVFQSWNTEAFF. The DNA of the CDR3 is TGTGCCTGGAGTGTATTTCAGAGCTGGAACACTGAAGCTTTCTTT.

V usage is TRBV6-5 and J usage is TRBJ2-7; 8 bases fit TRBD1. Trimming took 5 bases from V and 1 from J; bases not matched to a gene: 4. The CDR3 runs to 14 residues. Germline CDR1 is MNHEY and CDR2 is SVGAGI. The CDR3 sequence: CASSPGGSSYEQYF. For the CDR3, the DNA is TGTGCCAGCAGTCCAGGGGGCTCGTCCTACGAGCAGTACTTC.

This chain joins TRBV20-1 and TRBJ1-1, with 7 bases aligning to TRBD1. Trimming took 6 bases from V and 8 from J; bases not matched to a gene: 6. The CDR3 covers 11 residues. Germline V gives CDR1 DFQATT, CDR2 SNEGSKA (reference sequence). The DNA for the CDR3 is TGCAGTGCGTCGACAGGGCTAGAAGCTTTCTTT. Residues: CSASTGLEAFF.

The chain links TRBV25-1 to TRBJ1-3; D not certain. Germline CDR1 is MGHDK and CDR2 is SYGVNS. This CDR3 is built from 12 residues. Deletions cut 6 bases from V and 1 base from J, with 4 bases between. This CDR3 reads CASSASGNTIYF. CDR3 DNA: TGTGCCAGCAGCGCTTCTGGAAACACCATATATTTT.

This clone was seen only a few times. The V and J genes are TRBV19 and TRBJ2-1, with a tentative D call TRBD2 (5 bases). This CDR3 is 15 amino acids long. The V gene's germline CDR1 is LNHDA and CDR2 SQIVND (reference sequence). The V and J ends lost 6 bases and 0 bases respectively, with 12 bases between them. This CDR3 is CASRQIGSSYNEQFF. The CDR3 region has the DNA TGTGCCAGTAGGCAAATAGGGAGCTCCTACAATGAGCAGTTCTTC.

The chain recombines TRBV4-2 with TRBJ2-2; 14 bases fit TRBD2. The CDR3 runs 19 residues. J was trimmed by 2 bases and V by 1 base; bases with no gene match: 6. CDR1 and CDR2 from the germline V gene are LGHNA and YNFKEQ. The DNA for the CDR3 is TGTGCCAGCAGCCAAGCCCTCGGACTAGCGGGAGGCAACACCGGGGAGCTGTTTTTT. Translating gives CASSQALGLAGGNTGELFF.

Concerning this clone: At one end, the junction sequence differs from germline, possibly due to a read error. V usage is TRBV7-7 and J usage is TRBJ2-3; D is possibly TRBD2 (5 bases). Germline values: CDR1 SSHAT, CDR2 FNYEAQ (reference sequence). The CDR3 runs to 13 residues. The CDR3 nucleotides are TGTGCTAGCAGCCCCGGGGTCACAGATACGCAGTATTTT. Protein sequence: CASSPGVTDTQYF. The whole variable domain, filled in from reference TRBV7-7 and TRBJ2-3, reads GAGVSQSPRYKVTKRGQDVTLRCDPISSHATLYWYQQALGQGPEFLTYFNYEAQPDKSGLPSDRFSAERPEGSISTLTIQRTEQRDSAMYRCASSPGVTDTQYFGPGTRLTVL.

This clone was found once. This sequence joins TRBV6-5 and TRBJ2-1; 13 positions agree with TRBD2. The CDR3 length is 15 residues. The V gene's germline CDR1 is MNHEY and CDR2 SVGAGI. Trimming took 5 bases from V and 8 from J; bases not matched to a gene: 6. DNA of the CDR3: TGTGCCAGCAGTACTAGCGGGGGGGCCTCGGATGAGCAGTTCTTC. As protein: CASSTSGGASDEQFF.

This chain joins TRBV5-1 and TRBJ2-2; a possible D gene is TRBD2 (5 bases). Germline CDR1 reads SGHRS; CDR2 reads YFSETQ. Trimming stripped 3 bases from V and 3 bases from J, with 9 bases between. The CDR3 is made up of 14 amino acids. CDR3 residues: CASSWTLDTGELFF. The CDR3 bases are TGCGCCAGCAGCTGGACTCTTGACACCGGGGAGCTGTTTTTT. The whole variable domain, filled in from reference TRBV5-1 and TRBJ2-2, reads KAGVTQTPRYLIKTRGQQVTLSCSPISGHRSVSWYQQTPGQGLQFLFEYFSETQRNKGNFPGRFSGRQFSNSRSEMNVSTLELGDSALYLCASSWTLDTGELFFGEGSRLTVL.

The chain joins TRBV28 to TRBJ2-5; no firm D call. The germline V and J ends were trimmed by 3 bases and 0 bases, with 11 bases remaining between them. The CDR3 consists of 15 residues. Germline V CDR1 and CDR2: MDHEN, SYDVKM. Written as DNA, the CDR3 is TGTGCCAGCAGTTTGATGACTCTTTACCAAGAGACCCAGTACTTC. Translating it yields CASSLMTLYQETQYF.